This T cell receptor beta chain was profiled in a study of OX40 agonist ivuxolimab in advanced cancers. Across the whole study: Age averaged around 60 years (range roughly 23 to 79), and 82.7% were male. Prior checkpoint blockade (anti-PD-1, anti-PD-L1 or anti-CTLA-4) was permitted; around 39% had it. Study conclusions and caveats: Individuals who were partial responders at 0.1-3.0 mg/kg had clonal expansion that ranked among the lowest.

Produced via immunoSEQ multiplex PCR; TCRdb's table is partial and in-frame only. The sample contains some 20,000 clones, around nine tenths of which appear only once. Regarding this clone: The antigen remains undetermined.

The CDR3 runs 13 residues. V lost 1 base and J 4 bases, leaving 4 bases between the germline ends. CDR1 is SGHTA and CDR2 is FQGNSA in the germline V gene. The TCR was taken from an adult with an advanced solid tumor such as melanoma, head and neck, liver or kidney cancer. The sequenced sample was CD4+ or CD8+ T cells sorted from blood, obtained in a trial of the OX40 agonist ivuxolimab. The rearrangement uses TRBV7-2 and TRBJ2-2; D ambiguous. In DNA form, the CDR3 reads TGTGCCAGCAGCTTAGGGGGCACCGGGGAGCTGTTTTTT. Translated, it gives CASSLGGTGELFF.